This TCR beta chain was obtained from a study of OX40 agonist ivuxolimab in advanced cancers. Germline lookup yields CDR1 KGHSH and CDR2 LQKENI. The CDR3 consists of 15 residues. With 3 bases removed from V and 4 bases from J, the gap between germline ends came to 15 bases. Repertoires were generated with immunoSEQ multiplex PCR, while TCRdb's copy carries only in-frame clones and drops some. The sample contains under 100,000 clones, roughly nine tenths of which appear only once. The sequence was obtained from an adult with an advanced solid tumor such as melanoma, head and neck, liver or kidney cancer. The chain combines TRBV18 with TRBJ1-2, with TRBD1 as a possible D gene (5 bases). The sample consisted of CD4+ or CD8+ T cells sorted from blood, taken in a trial of the OX40 agonist ivuxolimab. The CDR3 loop reads CASSPPGTKAYGYTF. The CDR3 DNA reads as TGTGCCAGCTCACCGCCCGGGACCAAAGCCTATGGCTACACCTTC.